This T cell receptor (beta chain) was recorded in a study of neurological immune-mediated disorders. TCRdb re-called the 5' RACE reads through MiXCR, storing one row per CDR3 protein. The sample holds 40,000 or so distinct CDR3 sequences, 11% seen once. The time point denotes: technical triplicate 1. This clonotype was seen many times. This TCR was sampled from a man aged 55 to 70 with HTLV-1-associated myelopathy (HAM/TSP). Sample: PBMCs.

The CDR3 here is CASSLDRINTGELFF. CDR3 sequence (DNA): TGTGCCAGCAGTTTGGACAGGATCAACACCGGGGAGCTGTTTTTT. V and J are TRBV28 and TRBJ2-2; 7 bases map to TRBD1. With V trimmed by 3 bases and J by 2 bases, 3 bases remained unmatched. This CDR3 region has 15 residues. Germline-derived CDR1 and CDR2 are MDHEN and SYDVKM.